A selection of T cell receptor beta chains follows, all from one sample in a study of blood T cell repertoires in COVID-19. The table came from immunoSEQ multiplex PCR; TCRdb's copy has only in-frame clones and leaves some out. This repertoire shows some 30,000 clones, about 91% found once; its top ten account for over 25%. Sequenced sample: peripheral blood. The receptor set was obtained from an elderly man with acute or convalescent COVID-19. Both conserved end residues are part of each CDR3. D genes are given only for firm matches. The size entry is marked missing in some rows and otherwise reads once, few, many or a size class.

D gene	clone size	V gene	J gene	CDR3 DNA	CDR3 protein
.	.	TRBV5-1	TRBJ1-3	TGCGCCAGCAGCTTGGGGACATCTGGAAACACCATATATTTT	CASSLGTSGNTIYF
.	.	TRBV4-1	TRBJ2-2	TGCGCCAGCAGAGCCTTCCCCCTATGGAGTAAGAACACCGGGGAGCTGTTTTTT	CASRAFPLWSKNTGELFF
TRBD1	.	TRBV5-6	TRBJ2-5	TGTGCCAGCAGCTTGGGGGGATGGACAGGGCGGGAGACCCAGTACTTC	CASSLGGWTGRETQYF
.	.	TRBV7-2	TRBJ2-5	TGTGCCAGCAGCTTAGACAGGTACCAAGAGACCCAGTACTTC	CASSLDRYQETQYF
.	.	TRBV7-8	TRBJ2-7	TGTGCCAGCAGCGTACTAGTGGGTGGTACCTACGAGCAGTACTTC	CASSVLVGGTYEQYF
.	.	TRBV30	TRBJ2-2	TGTGCCTGGAGGCGGATTGGGAACACCGGGGAGCTGTTTTTT	CAWRRIGNTGELFF
TRBD1	.	TRBV7-2	TRBJ2-5	TGTGCCAGCAGCTTAAGTCGACAGGGGAAAGAGACCCAGTACTTC	CASSLSRQGKETQYF
TRBD2	.	TRBV24-1	TRBJ2-1	TGTGCCACCAGTGATTTGAAGCGGGACTACAATGAGCAGTTCTTC	CATSDLKRDYNEQFF
TRBD2	.	TRBV6-5	TRBJ2-1	TGTGCCAGCAGCGCGGGAGGCTCCTACAATGAGCAGTTCTTC	CASSAGGSYNEQFF
TRBD1	.	TRBV27	TRBJ1-2	TGTGCCAGCAGTTCTCTGACAGGGGGCAACGATGGCTACACCTTC	CASSSLTGGNDGYTF
.	.	TRBV30	TRBJ2-2	TGTGCCTGGGGGAGCACCGGGGAGCTGTTTTTT	CAWGSTGELFF
.	.	TRBV18	TRBJ2-2	TGTGCCAGCTCAGCTCCAGGCACCGGGGAGCTGTTTTTT	CASSAPGTGELFF
.	.	TRBV28	TRBJ1-6	TGTGCCAGCAGCCTGACGGAGTATAATTCACCCCTCCACTTT	CASSLTEYNSPLHF
.	.	TRBV5-6	TRBJ1-1	TGTGCCAGCAGCTTGGCCTCCCTCAACACTGAAGCTTTCTTT	CASSLASLNTEAFF
.	.	TRBV19	TRBJ1-5	TGTGCCAGTAGTATCAGGTTCTCTCAGCCCCAGCATTTT	CASSIRFSQPQHF
.	few	TRBV7-8	TRBJ1-4	TGTGCCAGCAGCCTAGCTTGGGGCCTTCGGACTAATGAAAAACTGTTTTTT	CASSLAWGLRTNEKLFF
.	.	TRBV29-1	TRBJ2-1	TGCAGCGTTGAGCGGGACCCCAAGTTCTTC	CSVERDPKFF